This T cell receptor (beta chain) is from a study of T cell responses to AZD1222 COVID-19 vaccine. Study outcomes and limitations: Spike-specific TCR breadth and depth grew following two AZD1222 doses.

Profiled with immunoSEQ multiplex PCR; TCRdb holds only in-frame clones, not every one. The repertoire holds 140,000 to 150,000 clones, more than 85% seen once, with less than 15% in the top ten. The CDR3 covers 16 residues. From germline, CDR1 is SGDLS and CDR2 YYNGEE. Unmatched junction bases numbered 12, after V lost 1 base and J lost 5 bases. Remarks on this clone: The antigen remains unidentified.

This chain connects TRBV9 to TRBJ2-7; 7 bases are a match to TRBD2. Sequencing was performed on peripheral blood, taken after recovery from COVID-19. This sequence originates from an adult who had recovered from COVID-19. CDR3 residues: CASSVSGGSTLNEQYF. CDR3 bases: TGTGCCAGCAGCGTAAGCGGCGGGAGCACCCTCAACGAGCAGTACTTC.